Each of the 21 T cell receptor beta chains below was sequenced from the same sample in a study of blood T cell repertoires in COVID-19. Assay: immunoSEQ multiplex PCR; the TCRdb copy retains only in-frame clones and omits some. Of about 270,000 clones listed, about nine tenths were seen once; the top ten hold less than 2%. The sequencing sample was made of PBMCs or T cells enriched from blood (not recorded which). Source of these receptors: a woman aged 60-75 years who had recovered from COVID-19.

The chain carries TRBV11-3 and TRBJ2-4; D unresolved. The germline CDR1 and CDR2 sequences are SGHNT and YENEEA. V lost 2 bases, J lost 1 base, and 12 bases lay in between. CDR3 length: 16 residues. The CDR3 loop reads CASSLKLTDAKNIQYF. In DNA form, the CDR3 reads TGTGCCAGCAGCTTAAAGCTTACAGACGCCAAAAACATTCAGTACTTC.

Worth noting for this clone: The sample contains more than one DNA sequence encoding this CDR3. The chain uses TRBV28 and TRBJ1-5; D remains ambiguous. The CDR3 totals 11 residues. Germline lookup yields CDR1 MDHEN and CDR2 SYDVKM. Trimming pared 3 bases from V and 6 bases from J, leaving 3 bases between. The chain's CDR3 is CASSFSQPQHF. CDR3 sequence (DNA): TGTGCCAGCAGTTTCAGTCAGCCCCAGCATTTT.

The chain has TRBV5-1 and TRBJ2-7; 13 positions agree with TRBD2. J gave up 5 bases and V 4 bases, and 9 bases lay outside the gene matches. Germline CDR1 and CDR2: SGHRS and YFSETQ. This CDR3 is built from 16 residues. The CDR3 region is CASSPEGTSGTNEQYF. CDR3 coding DNA: TGCGCCAGCAGCCCGGAGGGGACTAGCGGGACAAACGAGCAGTACTTC.

This chain uses TRBV7-8 with TRBJ1-5, with unresolved D. The CDR3 is 14 amino acids. V shed 2 bases and J shed 4 bases, with 9 bases lying between them. Germline values: CDR1 SGHVS, CDR2 FQNEAQ. The CDR3 DNA follows: TGTGCCAGCAGCTTACGAGAAGAAAATCAGCCCCAGCATTTT. Its translation is CASSLREENQPQHF.

The CDR3 DNA reads as TGTGCCAGCAGCCCGCGGGACAGAATCTACGAGCAGTACTTC. Amino acid sequence: CASSPRDRIYEQYF. The chain recombines TRBV7-9 with TRBJ2-7; possible D gene TRBD1, 7 bases. Trimming stripped 5 bases from V and 3 bases from J, with 14 bases between. The V gene's germline CDR1 is SEHNR and CDR2 FQNEAQ (reference sequence). The CDR3 extends over 14 amino acids.

The chain recombines TRBV27 with TRBJ2-7; TRBD1 aligns across 9 bases. The CDR3 runs 16 residues. Trimming removed 0 bases from V and 3 bases from J; junction bases left unmatched: 6. Germline V CDR1 and CDR2: MNHEY, SMNVEV (reference sequence). CDR3 loop: CASSLSKGQGYYEQYF. DNA for the CDR3: TGTGCCAGCAGTTTATCGAAGGGACAGGGTTACTACGAGCAGTACTTC.

The rearrangement uses TRBV7-9 and TRBJ2-7; D is possibly TRBD2 (6 bases). CDR1 SEHNR and CDR2 FQNEAQ come from the germline V gene (reference sequence). V was clipped by 0 bases and J by 2 bases, with 11 bases between them. The CDR3 is 15 amino acids. CDR3 protein: CASSLAVGEAYEQYF. CDR3 coding DNA: TGTGCCAGCAGCTTAGCGGTGGGGGAGGCCTACGAGCAGTACTTC. The whole variable domain, remainder taken from reference TRBV7-9 and TRBJ2-7, is DTGVSQNPRHKITKRGQNVTFRCDPISEHNRLYWYRQTLGQGPEFLTYFQNEAQLEKSRLLSDRFSAERPKGSFSTLEIQRTEQGDSAMYLCASSLAVGEAYEQYFGPGTRLTVT.

The chain employs TRBV12-3 or TRBV12-4 and TRBJ1-3; D not resolved. This CDR3 contains 12 residues. V was cut by 6 bases and J by 5 bases, with 8 bases left in between. Written as DNA, the CDR3 is TGTGCCAGCAGCTATCTGCGAAACACCATATATTTT. Residues: CASSYLRNTIYF.

The chain links TRBV11-3 to TRBJ2-5; 7 nucleotides align to TRBD2. The V gene end was trimmed by 5 bases and the J gene end by 1 base; junction bases not matched to a gene: 1. Germline V lookup: CDR1 SGHNT, CDR2 YENEEA. This CDR3 is built from 13 residues. The CDR3 DNA reads TGTGCCAGCAGCAGCGGGACCCAAGAGACCCAGTACTTC. It yields the protein CASSSGTQETQYF.

The chain recombines TRBV7-8 with TRBJ1-2; tentatively, D is TRBD1 (6 bases). CDR1 and CDR2 from the germline V gene are SGHVS and FQNEAQ. The CDR3 consists of 14 residues. Between the trimmed V and J ends, which lost 5 bases and 2 bases, there was a span of 12 bases. The DNA of the CDR3 is TGTGCCAGCAGCCCGACTACAGGGAACTATGGCTACACCTTC. It is translated as CASSPTTGNYGYTF.

The chain recombines TRBV10-3 with TRBJ1-6, with a tentative D call TRBD1 (5 bases). The CDR3 has 17 residues. V was trimmed by 0 bases and J by 4 bases, leaving 13 bases between them. Germline CDR1 ENHRY, CDR2 SYGVKD. Here the CDR3 DNA reads TGTGCCATCAGTGAGTCGCCAGCGGGGGAGTATAATTCACCCCTCCACTTT. As protein: CAISESPAGEYNSPLHF.

The CDR3 loop is CASSKDRAGEKLFF. The DNA for the CDR3 is TGTGCCAGCAGTAAAGACAGGGCGGGGGAAAAACTGTTTTTT. This chain connects TRBV27 to TRBJ1-4; 7 bases fit TRBD1. J lost 8 bases, V lost 5 bases, and 8 bases had no gene match. This CDR3 region has 14 residues. Germline V gene lookup returns CDR1 MNHEY and CDR2 SMNVEV (reference sequence).

V gene TRBV10-1 combines with J gene TRBJ1-5; D call uncertain. The V end lost 5 bases, the J end lost 3 bases, and 14 bases lay between the germline ends. CDR3 size: 15 residues. CDR1 and CDR2 from the germline V gene are WNHNN and SYGVQD (reference sequence). CDR3 amino acids: CASSHIVAVNQPQHF. Written as DNA, the CDR3 is TGCGCCAGCAGTCATATCGTCGCAGTCAATCAGCCCCAGCATTTT.

The chain recombines TRBV20-1 with TRBJ2-5; D ambiguous. Germline CDR1 is DFQATT and CDR2 is SNEGSKA (reference sequence). The CDR3 has 11 residues. Trimming removed 2 bases at V and 4 bases at J, with 5 bases between. CDR3 DNA: TGCAGTGCTAGACCCGGAGAGACCCAGTACTTC. Translating gives CSARPGETQYF.

The count of this clone is one. The chain is built from TRBV29-1 and TRBJ1-1; the D is unclear. Germline V gene lookup returns CDR1 SQVTM and CDR2 ANQGSEA. Trimming shortened V by 4 bases and J by 1 base, and 7 bases separated the two germline ends. The CDR3 is 12 residues long. The CDR3 DNA follows: TGCAGCGTTGTTCGGGAGAACACTGAAGCTTTCTTT. It is translated as CSVVRENTEAFF. The complete variable domain, with remaining parts taken from reference TRBV29-1 and TRBJ1-1, reads SAVISQKPSRDICQRGTSLTIQCQVDSQVTMMFWYRQQPGQSLTLIATANQGSEATYESGFVIDKFPISRPNLTFSTLTVSNMSPEDSSIYLCSVVRENTEAFFGQGTRLTVV.

CDR3 sequence (DNA): TGTGCCACCAGCAGGGGACAGCTTGAAGCTTTCTTT. Translation: CATSRGQLEAFF. The chain combines TRBV15 with TRBJ1-1, with TRBD1 matching 7 bases. V lost 3 bases to trimming and J lost 7 bases; unmatched junction nucleotides: 2. The CDR3 is made up of 12 amino acids. From germline, CDR1 is LNHNV and CDR2 YYDKDF (reference sequence).

The V call is TRBV7-2, the J call TRBJ2-7; 9 bases match TRBD2. The trim removed 2 bases at V and 2 bases at J, leaving 7 bases unmatched. CDR1 and CDR2 from the germline V gene are SGHTA and FQGNSA. This CDR3 is built from 16 residues. The chain's CDR3 is CASSLPAGGVTYEQYF. The CDR3 region has the DNA TGTGCCAGCAGCTTACCAGCGGGGGGCGTCACCTACGAGCAGTACTTC.

The rearrangement uses TRBV5-1 and TRBJ1-2; D uncertain. The germline CDR1 and CDR2 sequences are SGHRS and YFSETQ. Trimming left V 0 bases short and J 0 bases short, with 9 bases between. The CDR3 runs to 15 residues. The chain's CDR3 is CASSLEGGANYGYTF. The CDR3 DNA reads as TGCGCCAGCAGCTTGGAGGGAGGAGCTAACTATGGCTACACCTTC. The full variable domain, rest sourced from reference TRBV5-1 and TRBJ1-2, is KAGVTQTPRYLIKTRGQQVTLSCSPISGHRSVSWYQQTPGQGLQFLFEYFSETQRNKGNFPGRFSGRQFSNSRSEMNVSTLELGDSALYLCASSLEGGANYGYTFGSGTRLTVV.

This clone was detected a few times. The CDR3: CASPPGLAGAGKYEQYF. The CDR3 DNA reads as TGTGCTAGCCCCCCGGGACTAGCGGGAGCAGGGAAGTACGAGCAGTACTTC. V usage is TRBV7-7 and J usage is TRBJ2-7, with 14 bases matching TRBD2. The germline V gene encodes CDR1 SSHAT and CDR2 FNYEAQ (reference sequence). This CDR3 is 17 amino acids long.

The chain combines TRBV5-1 with TRBJ2-7; D remains unclear. Trimming shortened V by 3 bases and J by 3 bases, and 13 bases separated the two germline ends. Germline values: CDR1 SGHRS, CDR2 YFSETQ. CDR3 length equals 14 residues. The CDR3 region is CASSSASGLYEQYF. CDR3 nucleotides: TGCGCCAGCAGCTCAGCATCAGGTCTCTACGAGCAGTACTTC.

V and J are TRBV19 and TRBJ1-4; D is perhaps TRBD1 (6 bases). The CDR3 sequence is 14 residues long. Germline CDR1 is LNHDA and CDR2 is SQIVND (reference sequence). V lost 8 bases to trimming and J lost 5 bases, with 15 bases between them. The CDR3 reads CASRIQGRNEKLFF. CDR3 nucleotide sequence: TGTGCCAGTCGGATACAGGGTAGGAATGAAAAACTGTTTTTT.